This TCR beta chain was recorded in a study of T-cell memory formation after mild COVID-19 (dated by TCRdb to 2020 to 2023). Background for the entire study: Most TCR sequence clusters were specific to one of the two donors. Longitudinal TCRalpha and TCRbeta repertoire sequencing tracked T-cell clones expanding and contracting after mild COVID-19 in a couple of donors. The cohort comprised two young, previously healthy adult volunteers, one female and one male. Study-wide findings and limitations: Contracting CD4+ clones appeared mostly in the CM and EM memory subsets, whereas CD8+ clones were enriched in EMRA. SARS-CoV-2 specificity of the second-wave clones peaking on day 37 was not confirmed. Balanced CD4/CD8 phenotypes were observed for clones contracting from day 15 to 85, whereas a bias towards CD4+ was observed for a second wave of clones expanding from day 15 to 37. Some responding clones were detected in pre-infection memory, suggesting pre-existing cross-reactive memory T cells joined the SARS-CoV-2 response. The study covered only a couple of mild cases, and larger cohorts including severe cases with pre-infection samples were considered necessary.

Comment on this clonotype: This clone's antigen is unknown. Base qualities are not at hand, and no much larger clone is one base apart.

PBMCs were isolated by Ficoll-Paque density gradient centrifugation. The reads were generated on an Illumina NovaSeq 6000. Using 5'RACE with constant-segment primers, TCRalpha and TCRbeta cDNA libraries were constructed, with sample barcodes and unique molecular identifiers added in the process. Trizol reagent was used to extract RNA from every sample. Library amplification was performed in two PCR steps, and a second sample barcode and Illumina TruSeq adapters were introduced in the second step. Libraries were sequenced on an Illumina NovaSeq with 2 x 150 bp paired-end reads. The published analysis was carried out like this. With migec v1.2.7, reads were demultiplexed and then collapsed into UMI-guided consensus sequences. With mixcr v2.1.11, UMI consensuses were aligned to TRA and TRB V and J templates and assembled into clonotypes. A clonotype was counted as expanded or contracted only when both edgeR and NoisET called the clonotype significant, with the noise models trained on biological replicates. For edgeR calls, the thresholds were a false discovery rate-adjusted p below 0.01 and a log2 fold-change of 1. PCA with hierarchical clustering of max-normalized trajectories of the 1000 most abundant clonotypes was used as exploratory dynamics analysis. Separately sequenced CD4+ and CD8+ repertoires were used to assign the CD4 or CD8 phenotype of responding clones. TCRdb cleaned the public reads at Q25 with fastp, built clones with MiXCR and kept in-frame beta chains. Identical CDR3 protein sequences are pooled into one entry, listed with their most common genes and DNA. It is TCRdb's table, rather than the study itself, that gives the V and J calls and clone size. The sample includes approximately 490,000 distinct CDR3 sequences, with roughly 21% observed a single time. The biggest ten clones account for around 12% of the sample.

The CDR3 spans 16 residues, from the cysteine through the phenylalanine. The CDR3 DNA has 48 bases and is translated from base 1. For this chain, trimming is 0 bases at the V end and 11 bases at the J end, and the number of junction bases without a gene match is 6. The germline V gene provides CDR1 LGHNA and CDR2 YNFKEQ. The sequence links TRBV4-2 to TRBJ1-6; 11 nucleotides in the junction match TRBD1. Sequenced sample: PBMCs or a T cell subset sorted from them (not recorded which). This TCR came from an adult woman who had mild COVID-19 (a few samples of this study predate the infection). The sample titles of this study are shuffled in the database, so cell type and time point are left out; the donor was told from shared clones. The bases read TGTGCCAGCAGCCAAGACCAAGGGACAGGGGGGGCACCCCTCCACTTT. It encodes CASSQDQGTGGAPLHF.